This T cell receptor beta chain was identified during a study of T cells after posttransplantation cyclophosphamide. Regarding the study as a whole: Donor CD8+ memory clones often dominated recipient blood repertoires at later times. TRB clonality was highly associated with recipient CMV seropositivity and reactivation.

The naive gate required viable CD3+CD4+ or CD3+CD8+ cells with CCR7+CD45RA+CD45RO-CD95-CD27+CD28+ phenotype. On this clone: Antigen unknown.

The protocol was immunoSEQ multiplex PCR, while the TCRdb copy is restricted to in-frame clones and leaves out a portion. The sample holds fewer than 25,000 clones, over 95% seen once. The germline gives CDR1 MGHRA, CDR2 YSYEKL. The CDR3 is 16 amino acids. Unmatched junction bases numbered 7, after V lost 2 bases and J lost 0 bases. The J gene is TRBJ2-7, the V gene TRBV4-1, with TRBD2 matching 7 bases. Sample: naive CD4+ T cells sorted from PBMCs. This clonotype originated in a man aged 50 or older in good health, CMV-negative, and a related stem cell transplant donor. Here the CDR3 DNA reads TGCGCCAGCAGCCAAAGGGCTAGCGGCTTCTCCTACGAGCAGTACTTC. It yields the protein CASSQRASGFSYEQYF.